This entry is about one TCR beta chain. As yet, its antigen is unknown. The sample originates from a study of CD4 T cells in relation to SARS-CoV-2 and coronaviruses. Unexposed donor CD4+ T cells date from about 2011-2019, before the COVID-19 pandemic. Isolation of CD4+ T cells took place after less than twelve days in culture. With 3 bases clipped from V and 2 bases from J, the junction kept 8 bases outside the gene matches. The CDR3 has 18 amino acids. Per germline, CDR1 LNHDA and CDR2 SQIVND (reference sequence). Clones were read by immunoSEQ multiplex PCR, and TCRdb kept only the in-frame ones, dropping some. The sample yields about 26,000 clones, about two thirds seen once.

The sequencing input was CD4+ T cells from PBMCs, cultured in vitro. The V and J genes are TRBV19 and TRBJ2-7; TRBD2 aligns across 15 bases. This receptor was identified in a human donor in good health. Written as DNA, the CDR3 is TGTGCCAGTAGTATTGGCCTTAGGACTAGCGGGAGGGCCTACGAGCAGTACTTC. This gives the protein CASSIGLRTSGRAYEQYF.